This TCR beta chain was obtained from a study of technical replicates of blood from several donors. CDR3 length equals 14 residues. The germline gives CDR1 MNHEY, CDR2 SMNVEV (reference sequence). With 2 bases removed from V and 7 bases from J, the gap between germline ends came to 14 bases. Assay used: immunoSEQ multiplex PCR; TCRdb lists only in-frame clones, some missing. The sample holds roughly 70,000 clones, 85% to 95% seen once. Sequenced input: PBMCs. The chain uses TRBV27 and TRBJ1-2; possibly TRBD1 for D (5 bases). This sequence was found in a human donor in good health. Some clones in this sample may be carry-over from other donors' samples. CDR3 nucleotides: TGTGCCAGCAGTTTAAACGGGGGAATCAGTGGCTACACCTTC. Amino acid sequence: CASSLNGGISGYTF.